This is a list of T cell receptor beta chains from one sample in a study of blood T cells in healthy people across ages. MiXCR, run by TCRdb on the 5' RACE reads, gives a single entry per CDR3 protein. The data show some 1.8 million distinct CDR3 sequences, with about two fifths seen just once and 23% held by the top ten. Sample: blood. Receptors were obtained from a human donor in good health. Each CDR3 is given without its conserved first and last residue.

J gene: TRBJ2-5; V gene: TRBV28; CDR3 protein: ASTETPKETQY
J gene: TRBJ2-1; V gene: TRBV20-1; CDR3 protein: SAGRASDEQF
J gene: TRBJ2-6; V gene: TRBV20-1; CDR3 protein: GIIGQGASGANVLT
J gene: TRBJ2-1; V gene: TRBV7-9; CDR3 protein: ASSSTGVYNEQF
J gene: TRBJ2-7; V gene: TRBV18; CDR3 protein: ASSPHREGSYEQY
J gene: TRBJ2-1; V gene: TRBV6-2/TRBV6-3; CDR3 protein: ASTLGSYNEQF
J gene: TRBJ2-2; V gene: TRBV30; CDR3 protein: AWTGGSNTGELF
J gene: TRBJ1-1; V gene: TRBV5-1; CDR3 protein: ASRGQSRSEAF
J gene: TRBJ2-5; V gene: TRBV5-1; CDR3 protein: ASRLHRQEETQY
J gene: TRBJ1-2; V gene: TRBV7-2; CDR3 protein: ASSLAGLNYGYT
J gene: TRBJ2-3; V gene: TRBV7-2; CDR3 protein: ASSLLVAPDTQY
J gene: TRBJ2-5; V gene: TRBV5-6; CDR3 protein: ASSPAWGQKETQY
J gene: TRBJ1-1; V gene: TRBV12-5; CDR3 protein: ASGWGTGLNTEAF
J gene: TRBJ2-7; V gene: TRBV29-1; CDR3 protein: SGPEGPAFYEQY
J gene: TRBJ1-5; V gene: TRBV20-1; CDR3 protein: SARGAVSNQPQH
J gene: TRBJ2-3; V gene: TRBV10-3; CDR3 protein: AITSEASGGVTDTQY
J gene: TRBJ2-1; V gene: TRBV6-2/TRBV6-3; CDR3 protein: ASLGRRSGFNEQF
J gene: TRBJ2-1; V gene: TRBV7-8; CDR3 protein: ASSDYGGGANEQF
J gene: TRBJ2-7; V gene: TRBV4-2; CDR3 protein: ASSQAGTTAKGLEQY
J gene: TRBJ2-1; V gene: TRBV29-1; CDR3 protein: SVEDLRGSGGTQF
J gene: TRBJ2-1; V gene: TRBV3-1; CDR3 protein: ASSQESGWVDEQF
J gene: TRBJ1-4; V gene: TRBV29-1; CDR3 protein: SVGGGEREKLF
J gene: TRBJ2-5; V gene: TRBV3-1; CDR3 protein: ASSPRGQGDQY
J gene: TRBJ2-3; V gene: TRBV15; CDR3 protein: ATSIILLAGGESGTDTQY
J gene: TRBJ1-2; V gene: TRBV20-1; CDR3 protein: SAISPLPT
J gene: TRBJ1-1; V gene: TRBV20-1; CDR3 protein: SASATPLGFEAF
J gene: TRBJ1-2; V gene: TRBV4-3; CDR3 protein: ASSQDHRRRLDGYT
J gene: TRBJ2-5; V gene: TRBV7-2; CDR3 protein: ASSFQTGAQETQY
J gene: TRBJ2-1; V gene: TRBV15; CDR3 protein: ATSRDWTSGYNEQF
J gene: TRBJ2-5; V gene: TRBV25-1; CDR3 protein: ASSGGLAVQETQY
J gene: TRBJ2-5; V gene: TRBV13; CDR3 protein: ASSRRGKPETQY
J gene: TRBJ2-3; V gene: TRBV10-3; CDR3 protein: AISPSGGAPTDTQY
J gene: TRBJ2-4; V gene: TRBV4-3; CDR3 protein: ASSQLTDKNIQY
J gene: TRBJ2-3; V gene: TRBV28; CDR3 protein: ASSDMTGSGIDTQY
J gene: TRBJ2-2; V gene: TRBV29-1; CDR3 protein: SVGAGEYTGELF
J gene: TRBJ2-3; V gene: TRBV7-9; CDR3 protein: ASSPPSGGSLRTSTDTQY
J gene: TRBJ2-7; V gene: TRBV7-8; CDR3 protein: ASSLIGASYEQY
J gene: TRBJ2-3; V gene: TRBV7-3; CDR3 protein: ASNLTATTDMQY
J gene: TRBJ2-1; V gene: TRBV7-6; CDR3 protein: ASSLEHPGMMYNEQF
J gene: TRBJ1-5; V gene: TRBV9; CDR3 protein: ASSVTSSNQPQH
J gene: TRBJ2-2; V gene: TRBV5-1; CDR3 protein: ASSLTGATGELF
J gene: TRBJ2-1; V gene: TRBV12-3/TRBV12-4; CDR3 protein: ASGPSDEQF
J gene: TRBJ2-7; V gene: TRBV10-3; CDR3 protein: AISEFSGSEQY
J gene: TRBJ2-1; V gene: TRBV5-5; CDR3 protein: ASRRGQGSAYNEQF